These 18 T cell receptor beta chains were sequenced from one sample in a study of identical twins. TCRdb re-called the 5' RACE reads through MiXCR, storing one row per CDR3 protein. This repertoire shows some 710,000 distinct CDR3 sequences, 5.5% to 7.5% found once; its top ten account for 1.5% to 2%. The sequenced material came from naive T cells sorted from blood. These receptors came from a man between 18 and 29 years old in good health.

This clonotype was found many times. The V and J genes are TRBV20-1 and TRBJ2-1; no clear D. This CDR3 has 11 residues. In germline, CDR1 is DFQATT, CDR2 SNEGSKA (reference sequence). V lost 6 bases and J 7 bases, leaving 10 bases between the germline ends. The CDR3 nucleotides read TGCAGTGCCCTCGTTGGGAATGAGCAGTTCTTC. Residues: CSALVGNEQFF.

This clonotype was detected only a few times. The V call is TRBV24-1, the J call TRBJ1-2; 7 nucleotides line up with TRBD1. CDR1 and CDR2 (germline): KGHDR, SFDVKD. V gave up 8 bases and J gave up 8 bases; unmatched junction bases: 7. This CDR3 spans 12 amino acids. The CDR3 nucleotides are TGTGCCACCAACGACAGGGTGGAAGGCTACACCTTC. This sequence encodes CATNDRVEGYTF.

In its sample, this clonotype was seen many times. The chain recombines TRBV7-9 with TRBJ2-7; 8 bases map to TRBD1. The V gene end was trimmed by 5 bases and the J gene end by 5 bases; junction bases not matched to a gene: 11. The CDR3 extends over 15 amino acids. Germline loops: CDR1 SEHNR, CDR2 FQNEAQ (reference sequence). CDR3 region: CASSPEGQGADEQYV. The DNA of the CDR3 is TGTGCCAGCAGCCCAGAGGGCCAGGGGGCTGACGAGCAGTACGTC.

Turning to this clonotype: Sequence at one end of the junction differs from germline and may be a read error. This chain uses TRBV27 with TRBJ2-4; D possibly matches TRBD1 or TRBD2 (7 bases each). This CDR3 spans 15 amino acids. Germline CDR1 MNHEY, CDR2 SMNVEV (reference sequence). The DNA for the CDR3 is TGTGCCAGCAAATCGGGACTACAGGGGAAAAGCATTCAGTACTTC. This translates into CASKSGLQGKSIQYF.

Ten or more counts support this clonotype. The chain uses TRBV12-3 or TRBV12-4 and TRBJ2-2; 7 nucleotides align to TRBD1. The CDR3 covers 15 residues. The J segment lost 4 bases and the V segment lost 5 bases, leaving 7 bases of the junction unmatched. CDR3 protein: CASSDTGEGTGELFF. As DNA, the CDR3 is TGTGCCAGCAGTGACACAGGGGAAGGCACCGGGGAGCTGTTTTTT.

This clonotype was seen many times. The CDR3 loop is CSAKTGFSTDTQYF. CDR3 nucleotide sequence: TGCAGCGCCAAGACAGGGTTCAGCACAGATACGCAGTATTTT. This chain links TRBV29-1 with TRBJ2-3, with 7 bases aligning to TRBD1. The V and J ends lost 7 bases and 0 bases, in that order; junction bases with no gene match: 7. The CDR3 is 14 amino acids. Germline assignment: CDR1 SQVTM and CDR2 ANQGSEA.

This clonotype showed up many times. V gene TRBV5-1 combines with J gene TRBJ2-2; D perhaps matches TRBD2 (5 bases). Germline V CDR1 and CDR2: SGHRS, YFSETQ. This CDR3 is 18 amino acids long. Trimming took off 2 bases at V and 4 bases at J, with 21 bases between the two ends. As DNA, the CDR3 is TGCGCCAGCAGCTTATACGGGTCCGCTAGCTCGATCACCGGGGAGCTGTTTTTT. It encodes CASSLYGSASSITGELFF.

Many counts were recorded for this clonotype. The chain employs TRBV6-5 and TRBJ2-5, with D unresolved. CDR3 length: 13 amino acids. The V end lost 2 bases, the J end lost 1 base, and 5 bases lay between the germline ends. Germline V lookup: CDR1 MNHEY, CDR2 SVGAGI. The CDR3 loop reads CASSYGGQETQYF. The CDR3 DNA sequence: TGTGCCAGCAGTTACGGCGGCCAAGAGACCCAGTACTTC.

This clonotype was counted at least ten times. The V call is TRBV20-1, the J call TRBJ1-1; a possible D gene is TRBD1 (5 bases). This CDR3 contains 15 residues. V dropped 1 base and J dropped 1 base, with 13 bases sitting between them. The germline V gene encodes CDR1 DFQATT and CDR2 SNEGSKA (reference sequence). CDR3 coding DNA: TGCAGTGCTAGAGGTTTGGGGCCAGGGAACACTGAAGCTTTCTTT. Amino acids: CSARGLGPGNTEAFF.

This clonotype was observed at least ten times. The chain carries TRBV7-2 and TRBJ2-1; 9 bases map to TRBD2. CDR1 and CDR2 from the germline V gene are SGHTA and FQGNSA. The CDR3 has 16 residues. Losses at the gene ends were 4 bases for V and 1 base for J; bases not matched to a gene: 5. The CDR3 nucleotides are TGTGCCAGCAGCTCCCTAGCGGGAAGGTCCTACAATGAGCAGTTCTTC. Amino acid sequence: CASSSLAGRSYNEQFF.

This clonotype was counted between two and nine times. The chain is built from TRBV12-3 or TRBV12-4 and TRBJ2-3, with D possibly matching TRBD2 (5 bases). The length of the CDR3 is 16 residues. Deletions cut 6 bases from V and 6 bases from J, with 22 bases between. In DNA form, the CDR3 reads TGTGCCAGCAGCCATGGCGCCCGCCGGGGATTGGATACGCAGTATTTT. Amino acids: CASSHGARRGLDTQYF.

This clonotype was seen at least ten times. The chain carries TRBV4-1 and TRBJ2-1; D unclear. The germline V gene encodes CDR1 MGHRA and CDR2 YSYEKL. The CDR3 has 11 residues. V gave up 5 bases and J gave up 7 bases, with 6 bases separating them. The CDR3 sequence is CASSSPNEQFF. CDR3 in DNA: TGCGCCAGCAGCTCGCCGAATGAGCAGTTCTTC.

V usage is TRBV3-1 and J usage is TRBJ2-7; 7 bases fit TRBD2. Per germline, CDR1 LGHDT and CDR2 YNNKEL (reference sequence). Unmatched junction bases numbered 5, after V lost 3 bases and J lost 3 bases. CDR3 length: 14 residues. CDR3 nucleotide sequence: TGTGCCAGCAGCCAGAGCGGGATGAGCTACGAGCAGTACTTC. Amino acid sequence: CASSQSGMSYEQYF.

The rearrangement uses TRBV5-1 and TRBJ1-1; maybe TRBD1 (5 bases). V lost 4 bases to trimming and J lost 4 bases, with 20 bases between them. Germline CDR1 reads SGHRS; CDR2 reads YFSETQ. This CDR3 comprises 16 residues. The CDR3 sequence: CASSGGVLGRVTEAFF. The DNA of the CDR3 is TGCGCCAGCAGCGGAGGGGTACTAGGAAGGGTCACTGAAGCTTTCTTT.

The CDR3 DNA reads as TGTGCCAGTAGAAGGGAACCGGGTACAGATACGCAGTATTTT. As protein: CASRREPGTDTQYF. This chain connects TRBV19 to TRBJ2-3; D not certain. Germline CDR1 reads LNHDA; CDR2 reads SQIVND (reference sequence). V lost 6 bases, J lost 3 bases, and 13 bases lay in between. The CDR3 consists of 14 residues. The whole variable domain, filled in from reference TRBV19 and TRBJ2-3, reads DGGITQSPKYLFRKEGQNVTLSCEQNLNHDAMYWYRQDPGQGLRLIYYSQIVNDFQKGDIAEGYSVSREKKESFPLTVTSAQKNPTAFYLCASRREPGTDTQYFGPGTRLTVL.

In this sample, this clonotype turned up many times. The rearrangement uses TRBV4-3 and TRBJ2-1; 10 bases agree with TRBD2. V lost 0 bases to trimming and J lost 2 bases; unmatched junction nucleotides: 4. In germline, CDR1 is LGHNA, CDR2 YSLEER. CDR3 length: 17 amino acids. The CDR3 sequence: CASSQEPAGGAYNEQFF. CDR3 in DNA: TGCGCCAGCAGCCAAGAGCCAGCGGGAGGGGCCTACAATGAGCAGTTCTTC.

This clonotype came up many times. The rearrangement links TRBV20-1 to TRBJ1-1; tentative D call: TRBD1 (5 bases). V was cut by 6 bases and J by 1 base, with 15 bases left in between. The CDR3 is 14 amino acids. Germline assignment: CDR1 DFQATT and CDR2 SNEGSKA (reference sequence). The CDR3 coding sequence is TGCAGTGCGAGACCTGGGACGGAGAACACTGAAGCTTTCTTT. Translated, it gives CSARPGTENTEAFF.

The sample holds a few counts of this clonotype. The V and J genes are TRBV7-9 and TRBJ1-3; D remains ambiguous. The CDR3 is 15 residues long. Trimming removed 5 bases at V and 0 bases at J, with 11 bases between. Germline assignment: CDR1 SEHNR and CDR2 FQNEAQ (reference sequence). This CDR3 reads CASSPWEGSGNTIYF. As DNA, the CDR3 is TGTGCCAGCAGCCCCTGGGAAGGCTCTGGAAACACCATATATTTT.